The 30 T cell receptor beta chains below all came from one sample that was sequenced in a study of CD8+CD57+ T cells in acquired aplastic anemia. TCR beta VDJ and CDR3 were profiled, and genomic DNA was the template. TCRdb recomputed calls from the reads with MiXCR, one row per CDR3 protein. Of about 220,000 distinct CDR3 sequences in the sample, about a third are singletons; the top ten hold 0.9% to 1.2%. The sequencing input was sorted CD4+, CD8+, or CD8+CD57+ T cells (not recorded which) from PBMCs. These receptors all come from a human donor in good health, serving as a control.

This clonotype was counted a single time. The V gene is TRBV10-3, the J gene TRBJ1-4; 7 bases line up with TRBD1. The CDR3 runs to 15 residues. V gave up 3 bases and J gave up 8 bases; unmatched junction bases: 9. Germline values: CDR1 ENHRY, CDR2 SYGVKD. CDR3 loop: CAISDPGQVGEKLFF. DNA for the CDR3: TGTGCCATCAGTGACCCCGGACAGGTCGGCGAAAAACTGTTTTTT.

Here the CDR3 reads CASSTAPQYGYTF. The CDR3 DNA reads TGTGCCAGCAGTACGGCCCCCCAATATGGCTACACCTTC. The chain recombines TRBV27 with TRBJ1-2; D not resolved. The CDR3 runs to 13 residues. V was cut by 5 bases and J by 5 bases, with 12 bases left in between. CDR1 and CDR2 (germline): MNHEY, SMNVEV (reference sequence).

This clonotype was counted many times. The V call is TRBV2, the J call TRBJ1-2; 8 bases align to TRBD1. Germline trimming cut 5 bases from V and 8 bases from J; bases unmatched to any gene: 13. The germline gives CDR1 SNHLY, CDR2 FYNNEI. The CDR3 is made up of 15 amino acids. In DNA, the CDR3 is TGTGCCAGCAGTACAGGACAGGGAGTTTTTGGCGGCTACACCTTC. Protein: CASSTGQGVFGGYTF.

This clonotype occurred many times. V is TRBV6-4 and J is TRBJ1-2; TRBD1 agrees at 8 bases. The V segment lost 6 bases and the J segment 5 bases; nucleotides outside the gene matches: 8. The CDR3 has 14 residues. From germline, CDR1 is MRHNA and CDR2 SNTAGT. CDR3 region: CASSRDRSGYGYTF. The CDR3 DNA sequence: TGTGCCAGCAGCCGGGACAGGTCTGGGTATGGCTACACCTTC.

This clonotype was seen at least ten times. The chain employs TRBV20-1 and TRBJ2-7; the D is unclear. In germline, CDR1 is DFQATT, CDR2 SNEGSKA (reference sequence). The CDR3 runs to 11 residues. V lost 6 bases and J 2 bases, leaving 8 bases between the germline ends. CDR3: CSALAAYEQYF. CDR3 bases: TGCAGTGCCCTGGCGGCCTACGAGCAGTACTTC.

The chain recombines TRBV14 with TRBJ1-1; 7 positions agree with TRBD1. Trimming took 2 bases from V and 3 from J; bases not matched to a gene: 6. This CDR3 has 15 residues. Germline values: CDR1 SGHDN, CDR2 FVKESK. DNA for the CDR3: TGTGCCAGCAGCCAACCTCACGACAGGGACACTGAAGCTTTCTTT. It yields the protein CASSQPHDRDTEAFF.

This clonotype was detected only once. A read error may explain this, as a much larger clone is one base away. The rearrangement uses TRBV9 and TRBJ2-3; either TRBD1 or TRBD2 may fit D (5 bases each). The CDR3 has 16 residues. Trimming cost V 0 bases and J 6 bases, with 17 bases left between them. Germline loops: CDR1 SGDLS, CDR2 YYNGEE. The CDR3: CASSVGSVRGGDTQYF. As DNA, the CDR3 is TGTGCCAGCAGCGTAGGCAGCGTTAGGGGCGGGGATACGCAGTATTTT. The full variable domain, rest sourced from reference TRBV9 and TRBJ2-3, is DSGVTQTPKHLITATGQRVTLRCSPRSGDLSVYWYQQSLDQGLQFLIQYYNGEERAKGNILERFSAQQFPDLHSELNLSSLELGDSALYFCASSVGSVRGGDTQYFGPGTRLTVL.

This clonotype was detected many times. The chain carries TRBV20-1 and TRBJ1-1, with unresolved D. The CDR3 is 12 amino acids. The V gene lost 3 bases and the J gene lost 4 bases, with 9 bases spanning the gap. Germline assignment: CDR1 DFQATT and CDR2 SNEGSKA (reference sequence). The CDR3 loop is CSARTLGTEAFF. CDR3 DNA sequence: TGCAGTGCTAGGACGTTGGGCACTGAAGCTTTCTTT.

This clonotype was picked up many times. This chain joins TRBV20-1 and TRBJ1-4, with no clear D. Germline CDR1 and CDR2: DFQATT and SNEGSKA (reference sequence). CDR3 length: 13 residues. The germline V and J ends were trimmed by 2 bases and 5 bases, with 9 bases remaining between them. The CDR3, as DNA: TGCAGTGCTAGATTTACAGAGAATGAAAAACTGTTTTTT. Its protein is CSARFTENEKLFF.

This clonotype turned up a few times. The chain carries TRBV7-6 and TRBJ2-3; 10 bases fit TRBD2. Looked up from germline, CDR1 is SGHVS and CDR2 is FNYEAQ. The CDR3 spans 13 residues. In DNA form, the CDR3 reads TGTGCTACACCGGGACTAGCGACAGATACGCAGTATTTT. Amino acids: CATPGLATDTQYF.

This clonotype was seen ten or more times. The chain recombines TRBV6-1 with TRBJ1-1, with D perhaps matching TRBD1 (5 bases). Germline V gives CDR1 MNHNS, CDR2 SASEGT. The V and J ends lost 4 bases and 12 bases respectively, with 18 bases between them. This CDR3 region has 13 residues. The CDR3 protein is CASSVTGQRGSFF. CDR3 bases: TGTGCCAGCAGTGTAACAGGACAACGGGGGTCTTTCTTT.

On this clonotype: Being one base from a much bigger clone, this may be a read error. The V and J genes are TRBV7-2 and TRBJ2-7; possible D gene TRBD2, 6 bases. V lost 4 bases and J 3 bases, leaving 16 bases between the germline ends. The CDR3 totals 15 residues. The germline CDR1 and CDR2 sequences are SGHTA and FQGNSA. The CDR3 DNA is TGTGCCAGCAGCTCCTTAACTGGGGGGAACTACGAGCAGTACTTC. This codes for CASSSLTGGNYEQYF.

The V and J genes are TRBV3-1 and TRBJ1-5; the D is unclear. V lost 4 bases to trimming and J lost 6 bases, with 13 bases between them. CDR1 is LGHDT, CDR2 YNNKEL, per germline (reference sequence). The CDR3 runs to 14 residues. This CDR3 reads CASSPHPSGQPQHF. The CDR3 nucleotides read TGTGCCAGCAGCCCGCATCCCTCAGGTCAGCCCCAGCATTTT.

The rearrangement uses TRBV11-1 and TRBJ2-7; 11 bases map to TRBD2. The V gene end was trimmed by 4 bases and the J gene end by 1 base; junction bases not matched to a gene: 6. CDR1 SGHAT and CDR2 FQDESV come from the germline V gene (reference sequence). CDR3 size: 16 residues. The CDR3 here is CASSSRGTSGSYEQYF. The CDR3 nucleotides read TGTGCCAGCAGCTCCCGCGGGACTAGCGGATCCTACGAGCAGTACTTC.

This clonotype appeared a few times. The genes are TRBV4-1 and TRBJ1-2, with 11 bases that match TRBD1. With V trimmed by 3 bases and J by 8 bases, 11 bases remained unmatched. The CDR3 loop spans 16 amino acids. The germline V gene has CDR1 MGHRA and CDR2 YSYEKL. CDR3 sequence reads: CASSQTPGQGAGGYTF. In nucleotides, the CDR3 is TGCGCCAGCAGCCAGACCCCCGGACAGGGGGCGGGCGGCTACACCTTC.

This clonotype was counted at least ten times. The rearrangement uses TRBV19 and TRBJ2-7; D gene unclear. CDR3 length: 12 residues. Trimming stripped 8 bases from V and 7 bases from J, with 15 bases between. Per germline, CDR1 LNHDA and CDR2 SQIVND (reference sequence). The CDR3 region has the DNA TGTGCCAGTCAAACAGAGGCCGGGGAGCAGTACTTC. Translating it yields CASQTEAGEQYF.

In regard to this clonotype: It may be a read error: a sequence one base away is much more abundant. J is TRBJ1-2 and V is TRBV6-1; TRBD1 aligns across 9 bases. Germline values: CDR1 MNHNS, CDR2 SASEGT. The length of the CDR3 is 14 residues. The V gene end was trimmed by 5 bases and the J gene end by 10 bases; junction bases not matched to a gene: 11. CDR3 region: CASSTGRDRALYTF. In DNA form, the CDR3 reads TGTGCCAGCAGTACGGGGAGGGACAGGGCGCTCTACACCTTC.

Note on this clonotype: Being one base from a much bigger clone, this may be a read error. The chain couples TRBV11-2 to TRBJ2-1; TRBD1 agrees at 7 bases. This CDR3 has 14 residues. J was trimmed by 5 bases and V by 1 base; bases with no gene match: 2. CDR1 and CDR2 (germline): SGHAT, FQNNGV. For the CDR3, the DNA is TGTGCCAGCAGCTTAGGGGACAGCCACAATGAGCAGTTCTTC. Protein: CASSLGDSHNEQFF.

The sample holds many counts of this clonotype. Written as DNA, the CDR3 is TGCAGTGCTAGAGATCAGGTACTAGCGGGCCGCAATGAGCAGTTCTTC. This encodes CSARDQVLAGRNEQFF. The rearrangement joins TRBV20-1 to TRBJ2-1, with 9 positions matching TRBD2. The CDR3 consists of 16 residues. From germline, CDR1 is DFQATT and CDR2 SNEGSKA (reference sequence). Germline trimming cut 0 bases from V and 6 bases from J; bases unmatched to any gene: 9.

This clonotype was seen a handful of times. The chain is built from TRBV5-1 and TRBJ2-7; D is perhaps TRBD2 (5 bases). V dropped 4 bases and J dropped 7 bases, with 9 bases sitting between them. This CDR3 is 11 amino acids long. Looked up from germline, CDR1 is SGHRS and CDR2 is YFSETQ. CDR3 residues: CASSTGLEQYF. Here the CDR3 DNA reads TGCGCCAGCAGCACCGGACTGGAGCAGTACTTC.

This clonotype has only a few counts. The rearrangement joins TRBV5-4 to TRBJ2-1; TRBD2 matches 7 bases. Looked up from germline, CDR1 is SGHNT and CDR2 is YYREEE (reference sequence). V was pared by 2 bases and J by 5 bases, with 7 bases of the junction left unmatched. The CDR3 loop spans 15 amino acids. The CDR3 nucleotides are TGTGCCAGCAGCTTACGTCTAGCGGCGAACAATGAGCAGTTCTTC. Translated: CASSLRLAANNEQFF.

This clonotype was seen repeatedly, ten times or more. V and J are TRBV9 and TRBJ1-6; D gene uncertain. Deletions cut 3 bases from V and 8 bases from J, with 9 bases between. In germline, CDR1 is SGDLS, CDR2 YYNGEE. The CDR3 contains 13 residues. In nucleotides, the CDR3 is TGTGCCAGCAGCGCCACTCGGGATTCACCCCTCCACTTT. Its protein product is CASSATRDSPLHF.

Ten or more counts support this clonotype. This chain joins TRBV5-5 and TRBJ1-5, with TRBD1 as a possible D gene (5 bases). From germline, CDR1 is SGHKS and CDR2 YYEKEE (reference sequence). Trimming shortened V by 4 bases and J by 4 bases, and 9 bases separated the two germline ends. The CDR3 is made up of 13 amino acids. CDR3 sequence reads: CASSPDTNQPQHF. As DNA, the CDR3 is TGTGCCAGCAGCCCGGACACGAATCAGCCCCAGCATTTT.

A remark on this clonotype: One base away lies a much larger clone, so this may be a sequencing read error. Since no conserved phenylalanine or tryptophan closes the CDR3, a read error is the likely cause. V gene TRBV12-3 or TRBV12-4 combines with J gene TRBJ2-5; 8 bases line up with TRBD1. After removal of 5 bases from V and 5 bases from J, the junction contained 10 bases not matched to a gene. CDR3 size: 15 residues. The CDR3 DNA is TGTGCCAGCAGTCTCGGACAGGGAGTTCCGGAGACCCAGTACTCC. This translates into CASSLGQGVPETQYS.

The chain uses TRBV12-5 and TRBJ2-1; TRBD1 agrees at 9 bases. The CDR3 has 14 residues. CDR1 and CDR2 from the germline V gene are LGHNT and FRNRAP. V shed 6 bases and J 6 bases; nucleotides not matched to a gene: 6. CDR3 loop: CASGRTGEVNEQFF. CDR3 in DNA: TGTGCTAGTGGGCGGACAGGGGAGGTCAATGAGCAGTTCTTC. Supplemented by reference TRBV12-5 and TRBJ2-1, the full variable domain reads DARVTQTPRHKVTEMGQEVTMRCQPILGHNTVFWYRQTMMQGLELLAYFRNRAPLDDSGMPKDRFSAEMPDATLATLKIQPSEPRDSAVYFCASGRTGEVNEQFFGPGTRLTVL.

This clonotype was seen ten or more times. This rearrangement joins TRBV6-5 to TRBJ2-7; 8 bases agree with TRBD1. CDR3 length: 14 residues. Germline CDR1 reads MNHEY; CDR2 reads SVGAGI. V shed 3 bases, J shed 4 bases, and the junction held 5 bases outside the gene matches. The CDR3 nucleotides read TGTGCCAGCAGTTATCCGGGACAGGCGTACGAGCAGTACTTC. This sequence encodes CASSYPGQAYEQYF.

This clonotype was recorded at least ten times. V usage is TRBV2 and J usage is TRBJ2-1, with 8 bases fitting TRBD1. Germline CDR1 SNHLY, CDR2 FYNNEI. The V and J ends lost 5 bases and 15 bases, in that order; junction bases with no gene match: 18. The CDR3 has 15 residues. The CDR3 sequence is CASSLSTGANSPSFF. The DNA of the CDR3 is TGTGCCAGCAGTTTATCGACAGGGGCGAACTCCCCGTCGTTCTTC.

This clonotype occurred many times. The chain uses TRBV20-1 and TRBJ1-2, with a weak D call TRBD1 (5 bases). From germline, CDR1 is DFQATT and CDR2 SNEGSKA (reference sequence). V gave up 3 bases and J gave up 4 bases, with 12 bases separating them. The CDR3 length is 13 residues. In nucleotides, the CDR3 is TGCAGTGCTAGGAAGGGACTTTCCTATGGCTACACCTTC. Translation: CSARKGLSYGYTF.

V usage is TRBV20-1 and J usage is TRBJ2-1; 9 bases fit TRBD2. Germline V gives CDR1 DFQATT, CDR2 SNEGSKA (reference sequence). The CDR3 has 12 residues. DNA of the CDR3: TGCTCGGCCCGGCGGGGGGGTTATGAGCAGTTCTTC. As protein: CSARRGGYEQFF.

This clonotype was detected many times. The CDR3, as DNA: TGTGCCAGCAGCCCCCCGGGAGGGGCCAACGTCCTGACTTTC. As protein: CASSPPGGANVLTF. This chain links TRBV7-8 with TRBJ2-6; perhaps TRBD2 as D (5 bases). V was pared by 5 bases and J by 4 bases, with 9 bases between. The CDR3 covers 14 residues. Germline assignment: CDR1 SGHVS and CDR2 FQNEAQ.